The clone carrying this T cell receptor (beta chain) was detected only once. What it binds is not known. The data are from a study of T cell responses to AZD1222 COVID-19 vaccine. Assay used: immunoSEQ multiplex PCR; TCRdb lists only in-frame clones, some missing. The table includes over 100,000 clones, roughly nine tenths detected once. Overall study findings and caveats: Repertoires were obtained solely post-peak T cell response. CD4 TCRs linked to vaccination spanned spike, dominating at 160-218 and 743-854.

The CDR3 has 11 amino acids. V lost 7 bases to trimming and J lost 8 bases, with 11 bases between them. Looked up from germline, CDR1 is LNHDA and CDR2 is SQIVND (reference sequence). This sequence originates from an adult in good health. The genes are TRBV19 and TRBJ1-1, with D maybe TRBD1 (5 bases). This specimen consisted of peripheral blood, obtained on day 0 of AZD1222 vaccination. CDR3 sequence reads: CASTGTAEAFF. CDR3 sequence (DNA): TGTGCCAGTACCGGGACCGCCGAAGCTTTCTTT.